These 15 T cell receptor beta chains share one sample of origin, sequenced in a study of blood T cell repertoires in COVID-19. Profiled with immunoSEQ multiplex PCR; TCRdb holds only in-frame clones, not every one. In the table there are around 270,000 clones, 84% of which are singletons. The material sequenced was peripheral blood. The source is a woman between 40 and 55 years old who had recovered from COVID-19.

This clone was detected ten times or more. The gene calls are TRBV5-5 and TRBJ2-7, with 9 bases fitting TRBD1. V was pared by 3 bases and J by 6 bases, with 10 bases of the junction left unmatched. The CDR3 loop spans 15 amino acids. Germline assignment: CDR1 SGHKS and CDR2 YYEKEE (reference sequence). The CDR3 loop reads CASSSSGTGPFEQYF. Here the CDR3 DNA reads TGTGCCAGCAGCTCCTCCGGGACAGGGCCTTTCGAGCAGTACTTC.

The chain combines TRBV2 with TRBJ2-3, with 11 bases fitting TRBD2. V trimming: 4 bases; J trimming: 2 bases; junction bases outside the gene matches: 2. The CDR3 contains 15 residues. Germline CDR1 SNHLY, CDR2 FYNNEI. Here the CDR3 reads CASSGLAGPTDTQYF. Here the CDR3 DNA reads TGTGCCAGCAGTGGACTAGCGGGGCCCACAGATACGCAGTATTTT.

V is TRBV12-3 or TRBV12-4 and J is TRBJ1-3; D gene ambiguous. CDR3 size: 12 residues. Trimming removed 2 bases at V and 5 bases at J, with 4 bases between. The CDR3 bases are TGTGCCAGCAGTTTACCAAGAAACACCATATATTTT. Amino acids: CASSLPRNTIYF.

V usage is TRBV2 and J usage is TRBJ1-4; D remains unclear. The CDR3 has 13 amino acids. Germline CDR1 reads SNHLY; CDR2 reads FYNNEI. Trimming shortened V by 7 bases and J by 4 bases, and 10 bases separated the two germline ends. Written as DNA, the CDR3 is TGTGCCAGCACCCCGCGGTTTAATGAAAAACTGTTTTTT. Protein sequence: CASTPRFNEKLFF.

The rearrangement joins TRBV18 to TRBJ1-5; tentatively, D is TRBD1 (6 bases). The CDR3 extends over 14 amino acids. Between the trimmed V and J ends, which lost 4 bases and 3 bases, there was a span of 10 bases. Germline assignment: CDR1 KGHSH and CDR2 LQKENI. As DNA, the CDR3 is TGTGCCAGCTCACTCTGGGACAACAATCAGCCCCAGCATTTT. Its translation is CASSLWDNNQPQHF.

The chain combines TRBV24-1 with TRBJ2-7, with D possibly matching TRBD2 (5 bases). The CDR3 contains 17 residues. Trimming removed 4 bases at V and 7 bases at J, with 25 bases between. In germline, CDR1 is KGHDR, CDR2 SFDVKD. Here the CDR3 DNA reads TGTGCCACCAGTGAGCACAGCGGTGTCCCAGGAGTGGGGGAGCAGTACTTC. It codes for CATSEHSGVPGVGEQYF.

The chain couples TRBV4-2 to TRBJ2-7, with TRBD2 identical over 7 bases. Germline-derived CDR1 and CDR2 are LGHNA and YNFKEQ. This CDR3 comprises 16 residues. V lost 0 bases and J lost 3; bases outside the gene matches: 8. This chain's CDR3 is CASSQEWLAVLYEQYF. DNA of the CDR3: TGTGCCAGCAGCCAAGAATGGCTAGCGGTTCTCTACGAGCAGTACTTC.

The V gene is TRBV4-1, the J gene TRBJ2-3; D gene unclear. The V and J ends lost 2 bases and 1 base respectively, with 4 bases between them. This CDR3 is 13 amino acids long. CDR1 MGHRA and CDR2 YSYEKL come from the germline V gene. In DNA, the CDR3 is TGCGCCAGCAGCCAACTACGCACAGATACGCAGTATTTT. Encoded protein: CASSQLRTDTQYF.

The chain has TRBV6-5 and TRBJ1-1, with D perhaps TRBD1 (5 bases). The CDR3 sequence is 12 residues long. In germline, CDR1 is MNHEY, CDR2 SVGAGI. Trimming removed 3 bases from V and 8 bases from J, with 10 bases in between. DNA for the CDR3: TGTGCCAGCAGTTATCATGGGGGGGAAGCTTTCTTT. Translating gives CASSYHGGEAFF.

This CDR3 is CASSEYQRPTGTEKLFF. As DNA, the CDR3 is TGTGCCAGCAGTGAATATCAGAGGCCGACAGGGACAGAAAAACTGTTTTTT. The chain employs TRBV25-1 and TRBJ1-4; 7 bases fit TRBD1. Looked up from germline, CDR1 is MGHDK and CDR2 is SYGVNS. This CDR3 contains 17 residues. With 0 bases clipped from V and 8 bases from J, the junction kept 12 bases outside the gene matches.

The CDR3 DNA reads as TGTGCCAGCGGTGAGGTGAGCTCCTACAATGAGCAGTTCTTC. It yields the protein CASGEVSSYNEQFF. The chain uses TRBV28 and TRBJ2-1; D unresolved. Per germline, CDR1 MDHEN and CDR2 SYDVKM. CDR3 length: 14 amino acids. Deletions cut 8 bases from V and 0 bases from J, with 11 bases between.

The V call is TRBV29-1, the J call TRBJ2-7, with 11 bases aligning to TRBD1. This CDR3 is 13 amino acids long. With V trimmed by 5 bases and J by 3 bases, 3 bases remained unmatched. Germline V gives CDR1 SQVTM, CDR2 ANQGSEA. CDR3: CSVSGTGGYEQYF. The CDR3 coding sequence is TGCAGCGTTTCCGGGACAGGGGGCTACGAGCAGTACTTC.

The rearrangement joins TRBV7-6 to TRBJ1-4; 7 positions agree with TRBD1. This CDR3 comprises 15 residues. Germline V gene lookup returns CDR1 SGHVS and CDR2 FNYEAQ. The V gene end was trimmed by 4 bases and the J gene end by 5 bases; junction bases not matched to a gene: 7. DNA for the CDR3: TGTGCCAGCAGCTCTCCCGGGACAGACAATGAAAAACTGTTTTTT. Residues: CASSSPGTDNEKLFF.

The CDR3 DNA sequence: TGTGCCAGCAGCTCACTTGCCTTGGCCGGGGAGCTGTTTTTT. Its protein product is CASSSLALAGELFF. The rearrangement joins TRBV7-3 to TRBJ2-2; D ambiguous. Per germline, CDR1 SGHTA and CDR2 FQGTGA. Trimming removed 4 bases from V and 6 bases from J, with 12 bases in between. The CDR3 covers 14 residues.

A few counts support this clone. The V gene is TRBV7-9, the J gene TRBJ1-1; D ambiguous. Germline loops: CDR1 SEHNR, CDR2 FQNEAQ (reference sequence). V gave up 4 bases and J gave up 5 bases, with 11 bases separating them. This CDR3 has 13 residues. CDR3 residues: CASSSQSGTEAFF. For the CDR3, the DNA is TGTGCCAGCAGCTCCCAATCAGGAACTGAAGCTTTCTTT.